This TCR beta chain was observed in a study of CD8+ T cells in alopecia areata. Study outcomes and limitations: Sequencing of scalp tissue also captures the resident alphabeta T cells of normal skin. Possibly because of HLA-related factors, TCR sharing was less clear across patients than in mice.

In each case, RNA was isolated and then reverse transcribed into cDNA as the sequencing template. This table comes from immunoSEQ multiplex PCR, and its TCRdb copy is limited to in-frame clones, with some not included. The sample includes around 82,000 clones, roughly half of them seen just once. Concerning this clone: Its antigen is not known.

Trimming removed 0 bases at V and 2 bases at J, with 3 bases between. The CDR3 consists of 13 residues. Germline assignment: CDR1 LNHNV and CDR2 YYDKDF (reference sequence). Lesional scalp punch biopsies and peripheral blood came from alopecia areata patients. The chain links TRBV15 to TRBJ2-3; no clear D gene. Sequenced input: NKG2D-high CD8+ T cells sorted from blood. The clonotype comes from a human donor with alopecia areata. DNA of the CDR3: TGTGCCACCAGCAGAGAGGACACAGATACGCAGTATTTT. Encoded protein: CATSREDTDTQYF. Based on the CDR3 plus reference TRBV15 and TRBJ2-3, the full variable domain is DAMVIQNPRYQVTQFGKPVTLSCSQTLNHNVMYWYQQKSSQAPKLLFHYYDKDFNNEADTPDNFQSRRPNTSFCFLDIRSPGLGDTAMYLCATSREDTDTQYFGPGTRLTVL.